Listed here are 22 T cell receptor beta chains from one sample, sequenced in a study of T cell repertoires in cytomegalovirus infection (dated by TCRdb to the late 2010s). The sequencer was an Illumina HiSeq 1500. TCRdb reran the public reads through fastp at Q25 and MiXCR, keeping productive beta chains. Every entry covers one CDR3 protein and lists the most common genes and DNA from its rows. Counted in this sample were around 770,000 distinct CDR3 sequences; about 29% of them appeared once. The ten largest clones represent 13% of the sample. For these TCRs, the target antigens are not known. The label giving this sample's treatment or condition can be read as: in vitro stimulation with specific CMV peptide epitopes to enrich CMV-specific T cells. The material was cultured CD8+ T cells from PBMCs, obtained from culture after CMV antigen stimulation. Receptor source: a human donor in good health (CMV status not recorded). Some clones in this sample may be carry-over from other donors' samples.

The rearrangement links TRBV27 to TRBJ2-5, with D perhaps matching TRBD1 (6 bases). The CDR3 consists of 15 residues. From germline, CDR1 is MNHEY and CDR2 SMNVEV (reference sequence). V lost 3 bases to trimming and J lost 6 bases, with 17 bases between them. The CDR3 DNA is TGTGCCAGCAGTTTTTCTGGGGGCCGGTCGCAGACCCAGTACTTC. This gives the protein CASSFSGGRSQTQYF.

A few counts support this clonotype. CDR3 DNA: TGTGCCAGCAGCAGGACGGTAGGCGTAGAAGAAAAACTGTTTTTT. Translating gives CASSRTVGVEEKLFF. The chain couples TRBV11-2 to TRBJ1-4; D is uncertain. From germline, CDR1 is SGHAT and CDR2 FQNNGV. V lost 5 bases to trimming and J lost 8 bases, with 18 bases between them. This CDR3 is built from 15 residues.

This clonotype showed up many times. The genes are TRBV7-8 and TRBJ1-3; no reliable D call. Germline V CDR1 and CDR2: SGHVS, FQNEAQ. CDR3 length: 14 residues. The V and J ends lost 0 bases and 3 bases respectively, with 6 bases between them. The CDR3 reads CASSLAVDGNTIYF. The CDR3 DNA reads TGTGCCAGCAGCTTAGCCGTGGATGGAAACACCATATATTTT. Filled out from reference TRBV7-8 and TRBJ1-3, the complete variable domain reads GAGVSQSPRYKVAKRGQDVALRCDPISGHVSLFWYQQALGQGPEFLTYFQNEAQLDKSGLPSDRFFAERPEGSVSTLKIQRTQQEDSAVYLCASSLAVDGNTIYFGEGSWLTVV.

This chain joins TRBV7-9 and TRBJ1-2, with a possible D match to TRBD1 (5 bases). Germline V lookup: CDR1 SEHNR, CDR2 FQNEAQ (reference sequence). V was pared by 0 bases and J by 2 bases, with 10 bases between. CDR3 length: 15 amino acids. DNA for the CDR3: TGTGCCAGCAGCTTAGCGCAGGACAAGAACTATGGCTACACCTTC. The encoded protein is CASSLAQDKNYGYTF. The full variable domain, its missing parts supplied by reference TRBV7-9 and TRBJ1-2, is DTGVSQNPRHKITKRGQNVTFRCDPISEHNRLYWYRQTLGQGPEFLTYFQNEAQLEKSRLLSDRFSAERPKGSFSTLEIQRTEQGDSAMYLCASSLAQDKNYGYTFGSGTRLTVV.

The rearrangement joins TRBV7-6 to TRBJ1-4; no firm D call. The germline gives CDR1 SGHVS, CDR2 FNYEAQ. The CDR3 runs to 14 residues. The ends were cut back, 5 bases at V and 8 bases at J, with 15 bases in the middle. This CDR3 is CASSQDQTQEKLFF. CDR3 DNA: TGTGCCAGCAGCCAAGACCAGACCCAGGAAAAACTGTTTTTT.

This clonotype appeared a few times. The chain employs TRBV5-1 and TRBJ2-1, with 7 bases lining up with TRBD2. There are 15 residues in the CDR3. Germline V lookup: CDR1 SGHRS, CDR2 YFSETQ. V shed 6 bases, J shed 6 bases, and the junction held 12 bases outside the gene matches. Here the CDR3 DNA reads TGCGCCAGCACCCCCGTGGTGGGGGGGACCAATGAGCAGTTCTTC. It encodes CASTPVVGGTNEQFF.

CDR3 sequence (DNA): TGTGCCAGCAGGGGACAGGGATCTGAGCAGTTCTTC. Translating it yields CASRGQGSEQFF. The chain uses TRBV7-6 and TRBJ2-1; 9 bases are a match to TRBD1. V lost 6 bases and J lost 9; bases outside the gene matches: 3. Germline V gives CDR1 SGHVS, CDR2 FNYEAQ. The CDR3 length is 12 residues.

This clonotype was seen only a few times. The V gene is TRBV23-1, the J gene TRBJ2-7; D is perhaps TRBD1 (6 bases). TRBV23-1 has ORF status, its function being uncertain. This CDR3 is built from 15 residues. V dropped 3 bases and J dropped 2 bases, with 14 bases sitting between them. CDR3 DNA: TGCGCCAGCAGTCACCCGGGACACCCGCCCTACGAGCAGTACGTC. Translated, it gives CASSHPGHPPYEQYV.

This sequence joins TRBV2 and TRBJ1-1; D possibly corresponds to TRBD1 (5 bases). Trimming took off 2 bases at V and 4 bases at J, with 14 bases between the two ends. Germline V CDR1 and CDR2: SNHLY, FYNNEI. The CDR3 totals 15 residues. CDR3 amino acids: CASSEITTGFTEAFF. The CDR3 DNA sequence: TGTGCCAGCAGTGAAATAACTACAGGATTCACTGAAGCTTTCTTT.

There are many counts of this clonotype. The chain uses TRBV6-1 and TRBJ2-2; D is unclear. The V and J ends lost 3 bases and 4 bases respectively, with 9 bases between them. The germline CDR1 and CDR2 sequences are MNHNS and SASEGT. The CDR3 has 14 amino acids. CDR3 sequence: CASSEGGVTGELFF. For the CDR3, the DNA is TGTGCCAGCAGTGAGGGTGGGGTCACCGGGGAGCTGTTTTTT.

The chain recombines TRBV5-5 with TRBJ2-2; weak D call: TRBD1 (5 bases). V was clipped by 5 bases and J by 0 bases, with 11 bases between them. This CDR3 spans 15 amino acids. The germline V gene has CDR1 SGHKS and CDR2 YYEKEE (reference sequence). The DNA for the CDR3 is TGTGCCAGCAGTCGACAGTCCGCGAACACCGGGGAGCTGTTTTTT. The encoded protein is CASSRQSANTGELFF.

In its sample, this clonotype was seen a few times. The V call is TRBV6-2 or TRBV6-3, the J call TRBJ2-7; 9 nucleotides agree with TRBD2. Trimming cost V 2 bases and J 5 bases; bases outside gene matches: 7. The germline CDR1 and CDR2 sequences are MNHEY and SVGEGT. The CDR3 has 15 residues. CDR3: CASSYGGSGGHEQYV. Here the CDR3 DNA reads TGTGCCAGCAGTTACGGGGGTAGCGGGGGCCACGAGCAGTACGTC.

The chain couples TRBV7-6 to TRBJ1-4; possible D gene TRBD1, 5 bases. This CDR3 is 15 amino acids long. Deletions cut 0 bases from V and 7 bases from J, with 12 bases between. The germline V gene encodes CDR1 SGHVS and CDR2 FNYEAQ. The CDR3 DNA reads TGTGCCAGCAGCTTAGCCGGCAGGGATACTGAAAAACTGTTTTTT. As protein: CASSLAGRDTEKLFF.

The genes are TRBV24-1 and TRBJ2-5; 7 bases fit TRBD1. This CDR3 contains 16 residues. Germline V gene lookup returns CDR1 KGHDR and CDR2 SFDVKD. The V gene end was trimmed by 1 base and the J gene end by 3 bases; junction bases not matched to a gene: 7. For the CDR3, the DNA is TGTGCCACCAGTGATTTAAGGACAGGACAAGAAGAGACCCAGTACTTC. It translates to CATSDLRTGQEETQYF.

This clonotype was picked up a small number of times. The CDR3 sequence is CASSSPKGYPDTQYF. In DNA form, the CDR3 reads TGTGCCAGCAGCTCCCCCAAGGGGTATCCAGATACGCAGTATTTT. V usage is TRBV7-9 and J usage is TRBJ2-3, with a tentative D call TRBD1 (5 bases). CDR1 SEHNR and CDR2 FQNEAQ come from the germline V gene (reference sequence). This CDR3 spans 15 amino acids. V lost 4 bases, J lost 4 bases, and 15 bases lay in between.

V usage is TRBV19 and J usage is TRBJ1-5; D possibly corresponds to TRBD1 (5 bases). V gave up 4 bases and J gave up 0 bases, with 13 bases separating them. From germline, CDR1 is LNHDA and CDR2 SQIVND (reference sequence). CDR3 size: 16 residues. CDR3 region: CASSRIQEDSNQPQHF. The CDR3 DNA reads TGTGCCAGTAGTAGGATACAGGAAGATAGCAATCAGCCCCAGCATTTT.

This clonotype has a count of ten or more. The genes are TRBV7-8 and TRBJ1-5, with TRBD1 matching over 8 bases. Per the germline V gene, CDR1 is SGHVS and CDR2 is FQNEAQ. Unmatched junction bases numbered 8, after V lost 5 bases and J lost 5 bases. The CDR3 is made up of 15 amino acids. The CDR3: CASSIGQGGYQPQHF. CDR3 sequence (DNA): TGTGCCAGCAGCATTGGACAGGGAGGGTATCAGCCCCAGCATTTT.

This chain uses TRBV12-3 or TRBV12-4 with TRBJ1-1; unclear D gene. Between the trimmed V and J ends, which lost 8 bases and 4 bases, there was a span of 14 bases. This CDR3 is built from 13 residues. DNA for the CDR3: TGTGCCAGCGGCTGGGAGGGAGCCACTGAAGCTTTCTTT. Its translation is CASGWEGATEAFF.

This clonotype appeared a few times. V and J are TRBV7-2 and TRBJ2-2; a possible D gene is TRBD2 (6 bases). This CDR3 has 17 amino acids. V dropped 5 bases and J dropped 2 bases, with 18 bases sitting between them. Germline V gene data show CDR1 as SGHTA and CDR2 as FQGNSA. CDR3 residues: CASSKPRDLPNTGELFF. The CDR3 coding sequence is TGTGCCAGCAGCAAACCCCGGGACTTACCAAACACCGGGGAGCTGTTTTTT.

The CDR3 nucleotides are TGTGCCAGCAGCCAAGATTTGGCGGGGGTCTTGGGAGAGACCCAGTACTTC. Encoded protein: CASSQDLAGVLGETQYF. The chain joins TRBV14 to TRBJ2-5; 7 nucleotides agree with TRBD2. The CDR3 extends over 17 amino acids. Germline V gives CDR1 SGHDN, CDR2 FVKESK. Losses at the gene ends were 0 bases for V and 4 bases for J; bases not matched to a gene: 11.

This sequence joins TRBV19 and TRBJ2-1; a weak D match, TRBD1 (5 bases). The CDR3 covers 16 residues. The V end was cut by 5 bases, the J end by 0 bases, with 14 bases between. Looked up from germline, CDR1 is LNHDA and CDR2 is SQIVND (reference sequence). CDR3 sequence reads: CASSPQGPPSYNEQFF. The CDR3 region has the DNA TGTGCCAGTAGTCCCCAGGGTCCTCCCTCCTACAATGAGCAGTTCTTC.

This clonotype was observed a handful of times. The chain recombines TRBV28 with TRBJ2-5; 12 bases align to TRBD2. Germline V gene data show CDR1 as MDHEN and CDR2 as SYDVKM. V was pared by 7 bases and J by 4 bases, with 13 bases of the junction left unmatched. The length of the CDR3 is 17 residues. CDR3 region: CASTERLAGGQAETQYF. The CDR3 bases are TGTGCCAGCACCGAGAGGCTAGCGGGGGGGCAGGCAGAGACCCAGTACTTC.